This T cell receptor (beta chain) was documented in a study of spatial heterogeneity in lung cancer. Study-level information: Averaged across combinations, each unique TCR and UMI pairing appeared more than ten times in raw reads, which were uncorrected.

The time point denotes: sample taken at primary tumor resection. The sequenced material consisted of unsorted whole RNA from tumor, nontumor lung or frozen PBMC. The donor population consisted of approximately 68 patients with untreated, early-stage non-small cell lung cancer. The CDR3 length is 13 residues. Deletions cut 3 bases from V and 4 bases from J, with 9 bases between. Germline V lookup: CDR1 MNHEY, CDR2 SMNVEV (reference sequence). This clonotype appeared a few times. Its cognate antigen is unknown. Broader study findings: Ubiquitous expanded tumor TCRs showed up in blood more at resection than follow-up.

The study tagged each TCR cDNA molecule with a unique molecular identifier. From the 5' RACE reads, TCRdb called clonotypes with MiXCR, one entry per CDR3 protein. The repertoire has roughly 60,000 distinct CDR3 sequences, around 8.2% of them found once; the top ten carry more than 13%. This clonotype was obtained from a female donor with early-stage non-small cell lung cancer. Material: PBMCs, obtained at surgery. The chain joins TRBV27 to TRBJ1-2; no definite D call. The CDR3: CASSFEGSYGYTF. CDR3 DNA sequence: TGTGCCAGCAGTTTTGAAGGTTCCTATGGCTACACCTTC.